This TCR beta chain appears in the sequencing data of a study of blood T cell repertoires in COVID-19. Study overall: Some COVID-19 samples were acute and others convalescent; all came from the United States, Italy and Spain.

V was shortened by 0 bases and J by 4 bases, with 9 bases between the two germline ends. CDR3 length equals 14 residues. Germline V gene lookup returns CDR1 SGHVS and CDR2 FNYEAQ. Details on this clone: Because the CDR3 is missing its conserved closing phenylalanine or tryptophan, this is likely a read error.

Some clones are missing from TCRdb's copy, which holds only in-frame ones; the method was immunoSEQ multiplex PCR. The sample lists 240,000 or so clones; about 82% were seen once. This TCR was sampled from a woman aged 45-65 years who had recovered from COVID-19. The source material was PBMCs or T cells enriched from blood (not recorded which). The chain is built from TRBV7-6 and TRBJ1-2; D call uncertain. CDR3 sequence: CASSLAGSGYGYTL. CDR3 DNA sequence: TGTGCCAGCAGCTTAGCGGGCAGTGGCTATGGCTACACCCTC.